These 21 T cell receptor beta chains share one sample of origin, sequenced in a study of monozygotic twins with inflammatory bowel disease. No DNA is given; TCRdb re-called the 5' RACE reads and lists each CDR3 protein once. The sample's table shows around 380,000 distinct CDR3 sequences. The material sequenced was blood. The receptors here all came from a human donor with ulcerative colitis or Crohn's disease, or a healthy co-twin of an affected twin (not recorded which).

This CDR3 is CASSESGDYKETQYF. The V gene is TRBV10-2, the J gene TRBJ2-5; TCRdb gives TRBD2 as the D gene, but with no DNA this cannot be confirmed. The germline V gene has CDR1 WSHSY and CDR2 SAAADI. The length of the CDR3 is 15 residues.

J is TRBJ2-5 and V is TRBV20-1. There are 11 residues in the CDR3. Germline V gene data show CDR1 as DFQATT and CDR2 as SNEGSKA (reference sequence). CDR3 loop: CSANRVETQYF.

The chain is built from TRBV18 and TRBJ2-7; TCRdb lists TRBD1, though no DNA is available to test this call. The germline CDR1 and CDR2 sequences are KGHSH and LQKENI. The CDR3 length is 15 residues. The CDR3 sequence: CASSPSGTGVSEQYF.

This sequence joins TRBV20-1 and TRBJ2-2; TCRdb designates TRBD1, a call that cannot be tested without DNA. This CDR3 contains 14 residues. Per germline, CDR1 DFQATT and CDR2 SNEGSKA (reference sequence). CDR3 region: CSARKGAGTGELFF.

The V gene is TRBV5-1, the J gene TRBJ1-1; TCRdb proposes TRBD1, but this gene call is untestable without DNA. Germline CDR1 SGHRS, CDR2 YFSETQ. The CDR3 is 16 amino acids. CDR3 loop: CASRSSRPSLNNEAFF.

The V and J genes are TRBV2 and TRBJ2-3; TCRdb picks TRBD2, but there is no DNA to check that call. The CDR3 is made up of 15 amino acids. From germline, CDR1 is SNHLY and CDR2 FYNNEI. The CDR3 protein is CASSETTSAADTQYF.

V usage is TRBV20-1 and J usage is TRBJ1-1; TCRdb designates TRBD1, a call that cannot be tested without DNA. The germline V gene has CDR1 DFQATT and CDR2 SNEGSKA (reference sequence). This CDR3 has 14 residues. The CDR3 reads CSARDPGAHTEAFF.

This chain links TRBV27 with TRBJ2-7; TCRdb designates TRBD1, a call that cannot be tested without DNA. CDR1 is MNHEY, CDR2 SMNVEV, per germline (reference sequence). The CDR3 sequence is 13 residues long. This chain's CDR3 is CASSPDRRGGQYF.

The chain joins TRBV14 to TRBJ2-7; the TRBD2 assignment by TCRdb is unverifiable without DNA. Per germline, CDR1 SGHDN and CDR2 FVKESK. The CDR3 runs to 14 residues. The CDR3 reads CASRKTGRASEQYF.

The gene calls are TRBV5-1 and TRBJ2-3; TCRdb proposes TRBD2, but this gene call is untestable without DNA. The CDR3 contains 17 residues. Germline V lookup: CDR1 SGHRS, CDR2 YFSETQ. CDR3 loop: CASSYLASGVSTDTQYF.

The chain links TRBV5-1 to TRBJ1-1; TCRdb selects TRBD1, and the lack of DNA leaves this call unchecked. CDR3 length equals 14 residues. The germline gives CDR1 SGHRS, CDR2 YFSETQ. The chain's CDR3 is CASRQGATNTEAFF.

This chain connects TRBV7-2 to TRBJ2-7; TCRdb designates TRBD1, a call that cannot be tested without DNA. The V gene's germline CDR1 is SGHTA and CDR2 FQGNSA. The CDR3 has 16 amino acids. CDR3 sequence reads: CASSLTPRVGPYEQYF.

The V call is TRBV5-6, the J call TRBJ2-5; TCRdb's D call of TRBD1 is untestable without DNA. The CDR3 consists of 17 residues. CDR1 is SGHDT and CDR2 is YYEEEE in the germline V gene. This CDR3 is CASSLDGLGAEGETQYF.

The V call is TRBV7-9, the J call TRBJ2-1; TCRdb selects TRBD2, and the lack of DNA leaves this call unchecked. Per the germline V gene, CDR1 is SEHNR and CDR2 is FQNEAQ (reference sequence). CDR3 size: 17 residues. The CDR3 spells CASRGLAGESSYNEQFF.

V is TRBV5-1 and J is TRBJ2-7; the TRBD1 assignment by TCRdb is unverifiable without DNA. CDR1 and CDR2 (germline): SGHRS, YFSETQ. The CDR3 runs 14 residues. CDR3 sequence: CASSSRTGRYEQYF.

The chain links TRBV20-1 to TRBJ2-7; TCRdb lists TRBD1, though no DNA is available to test this call. Germline loops: CDR1 DFQATT, CDR2 SNEGSKA (reference sequence). The CDR3 runs 14 residues. CDR3: CSAVTGTGYYEQYF.

V gene TRBV7-2 combines with J gene TRBJ1-1; TCRdb designates TRBD1, a call that cannot be tested without DNA. Germline V lookup: CDR1 SGHTA, CDR2 FQGNSA. The CDR3 runs 16 residues. CDR3 sequence: CASSLGTGGGDTEAFF.

The chain has TRBV10-3 and TRBJ1-1. Germline V lookup: CDR1 ENHRY, CDR2 SYGVKD. The CDR3 is made up of 14 amino acids. The chain's CDR3 is CAISESAMNTEAFF.

The V and J genes are TRBV3-1 and TRBJ1-3. The CDR3 is made up of 16 amino acids. Germline assignment: CDR1 LGHDT and CDR2 YNNKEL (reference sequence). The CDR3 loop reads CASSQGSMGYGNTIYF.

The chain uses TRBV12-3 or TRBV12-4 and TRBJ1-5; the D gene TCRdb calls, TRBD1, cannot be checked with no DNA. The CDR3 spans 12 residues. Here the CDR3 reads CASSRGVQPQHF.

V gene TRBV3-1 combines with J gene TRBJ2-5; the D call from TCRdb, TRBD1, cannot be confirmed without DNA. Germline V gene sequence: CDR1 LGHDT, CDR2 YNNKEL (reference sequence). The CDR3 has 16 amino acids. This CDR3 reads CASSQDETGRWETQYF.